This T cell receptor (beta chain) was obtained from a study of T cell repertoires in cytomegalovirus infection. TCRdb re-called the reads through MiXCR, storing one row per CDR3 protein. Among roughly 250,000 distinct CDR3 sequences listed, 20% to 25% were seen once. The V and J ends lost 4 bases and 8 bases, in that order; junction bases with no gene match: 5. Germline loops: CDR1 SGHRS, CDR2 YFSETQ. CDR3 size: 13 residues. Source material: CD8+ T cells from PBMCs. The chain uses TRBV5-1 and TRBJ1-2; 10 positions match TRBD1. The sequence came from a human donor in good health (CMV status not recorded). Some clones in this sample may be carry-over from other donors' samples. The CDR3 spells CASSADRGQGYTF. CDR3 sequence (DNA): TGCGCCAGCAGCGCCGACAGGGGGCAAGGCTACACCTTC.